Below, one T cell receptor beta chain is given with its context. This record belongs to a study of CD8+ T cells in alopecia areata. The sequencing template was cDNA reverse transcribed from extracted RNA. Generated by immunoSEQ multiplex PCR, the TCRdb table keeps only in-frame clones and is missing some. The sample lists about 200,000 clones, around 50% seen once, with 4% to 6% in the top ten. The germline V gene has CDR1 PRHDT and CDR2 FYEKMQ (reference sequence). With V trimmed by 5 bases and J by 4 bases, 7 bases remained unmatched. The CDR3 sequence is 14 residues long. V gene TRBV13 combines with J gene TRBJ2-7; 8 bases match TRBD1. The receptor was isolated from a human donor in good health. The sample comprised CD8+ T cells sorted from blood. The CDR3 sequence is CASSTDRGRYEQYF. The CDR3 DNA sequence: TGTGCCAGCAGCACCGACAGGGGTCGATACGAGCAGTACTTC.